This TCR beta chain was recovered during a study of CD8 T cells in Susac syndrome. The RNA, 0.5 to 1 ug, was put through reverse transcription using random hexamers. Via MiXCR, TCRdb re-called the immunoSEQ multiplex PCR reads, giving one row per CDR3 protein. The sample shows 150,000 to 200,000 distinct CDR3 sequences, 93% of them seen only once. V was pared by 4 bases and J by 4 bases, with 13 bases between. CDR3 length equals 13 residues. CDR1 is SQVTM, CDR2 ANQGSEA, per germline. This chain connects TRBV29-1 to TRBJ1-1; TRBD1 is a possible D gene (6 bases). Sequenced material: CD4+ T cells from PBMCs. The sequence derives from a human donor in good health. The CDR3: CSVVVGGGTEAFF. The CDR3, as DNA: TGCAGCGTTGTAGTTGGGGGCGGCACTGAAGCTTTCTTT.